This T cell receptor beta chain was sequenced for a study of T cells in narcolepsy. This clone was counted only a few times. Produced via immunoSEQ multiplex PCR; TCRdb's table is partial and in-frame only. Here the sample spans roughly 34,000 clones, around 80% being singletons. The V and J ends lost 5 bases and 1 base, in that order; junction bases with no gene match: 6. The germline gives CDR1 SNHLY, CDR2 FYNNEI. The CDR3 extends over 16 amino acids. The TCR was taken from a human donor with narcolepsy. The chain carries TRBV2 and TRBJ2-2; 8 nucleotides align to TRBD2. The source material was CD45RA- memory CD4+ T cells from PBMCs. The CDR3 nucleotides read TGTGCCAGCAGTCGGGAGGGGATCAGGAACACCGGGGAGCTGTTTTTT. Protein product: CASSREGIRNTGELFF.